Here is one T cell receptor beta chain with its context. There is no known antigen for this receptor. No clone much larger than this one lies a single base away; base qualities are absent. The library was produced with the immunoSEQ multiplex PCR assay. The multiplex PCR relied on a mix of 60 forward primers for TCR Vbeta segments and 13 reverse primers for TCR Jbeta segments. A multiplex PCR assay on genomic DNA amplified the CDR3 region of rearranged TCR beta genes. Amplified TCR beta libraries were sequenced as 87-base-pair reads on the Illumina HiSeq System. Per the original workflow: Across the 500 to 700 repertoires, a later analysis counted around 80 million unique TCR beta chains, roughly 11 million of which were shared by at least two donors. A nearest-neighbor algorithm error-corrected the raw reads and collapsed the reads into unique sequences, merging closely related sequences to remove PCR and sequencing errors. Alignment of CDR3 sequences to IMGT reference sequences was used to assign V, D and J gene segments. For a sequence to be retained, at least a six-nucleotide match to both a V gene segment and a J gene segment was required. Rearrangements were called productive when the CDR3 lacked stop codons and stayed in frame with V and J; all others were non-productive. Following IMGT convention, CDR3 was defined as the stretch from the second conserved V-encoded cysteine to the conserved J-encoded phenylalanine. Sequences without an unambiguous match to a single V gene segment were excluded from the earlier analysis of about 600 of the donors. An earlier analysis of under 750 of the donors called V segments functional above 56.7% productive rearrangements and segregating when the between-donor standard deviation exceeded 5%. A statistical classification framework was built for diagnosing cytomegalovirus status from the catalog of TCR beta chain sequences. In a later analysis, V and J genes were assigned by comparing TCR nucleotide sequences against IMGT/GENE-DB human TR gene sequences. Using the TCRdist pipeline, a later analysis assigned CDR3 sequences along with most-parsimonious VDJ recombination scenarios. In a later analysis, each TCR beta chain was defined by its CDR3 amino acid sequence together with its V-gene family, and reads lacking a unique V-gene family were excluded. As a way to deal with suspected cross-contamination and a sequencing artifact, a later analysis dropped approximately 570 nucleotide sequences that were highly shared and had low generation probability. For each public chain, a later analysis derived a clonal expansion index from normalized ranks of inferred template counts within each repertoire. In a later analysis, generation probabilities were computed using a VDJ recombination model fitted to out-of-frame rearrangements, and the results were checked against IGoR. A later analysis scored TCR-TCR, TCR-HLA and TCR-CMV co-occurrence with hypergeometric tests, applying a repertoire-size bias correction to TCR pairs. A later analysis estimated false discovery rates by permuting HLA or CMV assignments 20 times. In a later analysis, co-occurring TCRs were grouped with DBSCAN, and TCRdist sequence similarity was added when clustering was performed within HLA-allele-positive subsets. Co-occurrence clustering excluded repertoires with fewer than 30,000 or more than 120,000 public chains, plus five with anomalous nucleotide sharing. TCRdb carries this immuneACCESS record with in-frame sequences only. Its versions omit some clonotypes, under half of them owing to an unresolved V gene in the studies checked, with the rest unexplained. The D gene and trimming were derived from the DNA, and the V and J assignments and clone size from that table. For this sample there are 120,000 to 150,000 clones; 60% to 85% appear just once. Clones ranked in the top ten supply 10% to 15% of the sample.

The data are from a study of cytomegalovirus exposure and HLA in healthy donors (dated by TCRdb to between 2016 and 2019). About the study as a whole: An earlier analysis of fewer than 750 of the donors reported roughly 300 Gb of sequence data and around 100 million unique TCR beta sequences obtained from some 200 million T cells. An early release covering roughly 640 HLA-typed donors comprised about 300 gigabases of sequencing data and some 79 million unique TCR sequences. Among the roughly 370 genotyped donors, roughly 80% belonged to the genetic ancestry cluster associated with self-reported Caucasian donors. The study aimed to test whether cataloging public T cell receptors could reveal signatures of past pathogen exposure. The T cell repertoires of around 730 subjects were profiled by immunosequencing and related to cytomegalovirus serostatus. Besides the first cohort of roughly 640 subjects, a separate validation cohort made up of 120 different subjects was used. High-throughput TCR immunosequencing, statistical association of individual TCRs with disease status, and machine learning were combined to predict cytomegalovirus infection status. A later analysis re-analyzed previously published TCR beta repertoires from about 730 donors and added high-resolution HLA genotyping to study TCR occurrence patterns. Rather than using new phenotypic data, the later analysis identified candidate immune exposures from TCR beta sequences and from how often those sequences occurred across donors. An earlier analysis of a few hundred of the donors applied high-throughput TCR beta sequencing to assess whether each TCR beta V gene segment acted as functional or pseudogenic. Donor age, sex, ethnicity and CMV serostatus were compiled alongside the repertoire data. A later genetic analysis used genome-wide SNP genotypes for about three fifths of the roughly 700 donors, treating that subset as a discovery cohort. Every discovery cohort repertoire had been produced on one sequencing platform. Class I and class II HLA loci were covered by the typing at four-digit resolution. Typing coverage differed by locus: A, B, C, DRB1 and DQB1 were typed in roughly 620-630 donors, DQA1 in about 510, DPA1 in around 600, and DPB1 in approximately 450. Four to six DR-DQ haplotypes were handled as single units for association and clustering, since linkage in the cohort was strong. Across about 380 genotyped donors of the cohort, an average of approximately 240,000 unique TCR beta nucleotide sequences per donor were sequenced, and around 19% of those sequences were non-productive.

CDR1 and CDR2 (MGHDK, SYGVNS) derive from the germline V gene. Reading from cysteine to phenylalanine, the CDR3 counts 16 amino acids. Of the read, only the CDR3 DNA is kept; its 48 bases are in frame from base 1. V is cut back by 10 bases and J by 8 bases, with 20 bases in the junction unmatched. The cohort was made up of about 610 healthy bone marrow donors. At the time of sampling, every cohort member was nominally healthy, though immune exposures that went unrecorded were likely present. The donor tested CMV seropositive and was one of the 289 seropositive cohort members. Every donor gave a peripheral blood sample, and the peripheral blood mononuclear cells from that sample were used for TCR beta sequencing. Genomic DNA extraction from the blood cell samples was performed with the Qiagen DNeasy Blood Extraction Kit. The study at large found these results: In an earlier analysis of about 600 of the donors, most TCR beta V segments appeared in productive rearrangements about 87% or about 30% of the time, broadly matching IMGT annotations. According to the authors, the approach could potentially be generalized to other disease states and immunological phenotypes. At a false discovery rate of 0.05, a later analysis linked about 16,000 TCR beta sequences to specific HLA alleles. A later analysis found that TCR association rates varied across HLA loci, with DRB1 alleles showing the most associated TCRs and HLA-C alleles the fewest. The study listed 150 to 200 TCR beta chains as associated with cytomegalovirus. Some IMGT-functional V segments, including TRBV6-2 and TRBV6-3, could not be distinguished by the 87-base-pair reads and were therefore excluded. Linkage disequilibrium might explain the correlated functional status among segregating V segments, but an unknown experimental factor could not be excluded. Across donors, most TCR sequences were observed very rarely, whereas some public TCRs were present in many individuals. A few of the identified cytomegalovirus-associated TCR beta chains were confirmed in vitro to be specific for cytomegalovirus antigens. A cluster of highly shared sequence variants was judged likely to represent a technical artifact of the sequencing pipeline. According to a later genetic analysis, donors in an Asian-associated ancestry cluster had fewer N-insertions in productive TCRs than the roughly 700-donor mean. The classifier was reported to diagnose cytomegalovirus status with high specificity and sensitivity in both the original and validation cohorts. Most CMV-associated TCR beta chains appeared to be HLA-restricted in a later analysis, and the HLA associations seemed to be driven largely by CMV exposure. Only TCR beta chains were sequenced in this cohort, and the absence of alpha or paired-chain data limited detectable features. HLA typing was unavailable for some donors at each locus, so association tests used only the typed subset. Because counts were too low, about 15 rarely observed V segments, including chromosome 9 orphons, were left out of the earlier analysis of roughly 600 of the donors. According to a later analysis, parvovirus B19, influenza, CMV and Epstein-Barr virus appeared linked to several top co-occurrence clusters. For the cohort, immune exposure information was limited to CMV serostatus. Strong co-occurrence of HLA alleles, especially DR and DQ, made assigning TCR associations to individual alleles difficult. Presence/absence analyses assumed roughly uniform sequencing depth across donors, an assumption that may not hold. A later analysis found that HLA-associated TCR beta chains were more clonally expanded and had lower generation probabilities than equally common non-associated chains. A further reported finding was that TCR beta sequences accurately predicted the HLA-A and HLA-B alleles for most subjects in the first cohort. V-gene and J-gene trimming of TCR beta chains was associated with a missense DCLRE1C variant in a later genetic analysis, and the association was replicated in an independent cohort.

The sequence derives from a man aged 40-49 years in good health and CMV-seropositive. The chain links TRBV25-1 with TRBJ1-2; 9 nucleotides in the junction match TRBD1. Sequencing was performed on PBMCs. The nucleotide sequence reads TGTGCCACCTCGGGACAGGGACGTGGAATGTTAGGGGGCTACACCTTC. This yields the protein CATSGQGRGMLGGYTF.